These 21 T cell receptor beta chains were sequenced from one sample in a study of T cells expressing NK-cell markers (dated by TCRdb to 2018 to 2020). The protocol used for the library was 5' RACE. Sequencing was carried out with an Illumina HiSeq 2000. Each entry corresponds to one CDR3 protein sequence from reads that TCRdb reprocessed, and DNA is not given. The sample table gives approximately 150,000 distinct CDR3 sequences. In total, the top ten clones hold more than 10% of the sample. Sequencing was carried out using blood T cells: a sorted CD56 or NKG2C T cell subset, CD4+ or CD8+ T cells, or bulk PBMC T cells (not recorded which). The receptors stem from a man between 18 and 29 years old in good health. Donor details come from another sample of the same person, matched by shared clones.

CDR3 sequence reads: CASSPIRVNTEAFF. The chain links TRBV9 to TRBJ1-1; TCRdb designates TRBD1, a call that cannot be tested without DNA. The CDR3 runs to 14 residues. Germline CDR1 SGDLS, CDR2 YYNGEE.

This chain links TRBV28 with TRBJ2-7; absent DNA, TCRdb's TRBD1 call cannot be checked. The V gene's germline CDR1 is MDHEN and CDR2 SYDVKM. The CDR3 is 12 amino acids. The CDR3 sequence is CASRPPGGEQYF.

CDR3 residues: CASSPHLVQNNEQFF. This sequence joins TRBV7-2 and TRBJ2-1. Per the germline V gene, CDR1 is SGHTA and CDR2 is FQGNSA. The CDR3 is made up of 15 amino acids.

The CDR3 is CASSYFGGGNNEQFF. This sequence joins TRBV6-2 or TRBV6-3 and TRBJ2-1; TCRdb selects TRBD2, and the lack of DNA leaves this call unchecked. Germline lookup yields CDR1 MNHEY and CDR2 SVGEGT. There are 15 residues in the CDR3.

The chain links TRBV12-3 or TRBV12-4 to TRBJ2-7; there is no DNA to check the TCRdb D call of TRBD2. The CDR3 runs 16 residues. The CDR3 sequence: CASSPGTSGSSYEQYF.

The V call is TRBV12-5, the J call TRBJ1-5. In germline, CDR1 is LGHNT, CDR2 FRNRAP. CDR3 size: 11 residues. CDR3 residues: CASGENQPQHF.

The CDR3 here is CASRVLADYSQETQYF. The chain employs TRBV2 and TRBJ2-5; TCRdb names TRBD2, which stays unverified in the absence of DNA. Germline loops: CDR1 SNHLY, CDR2 FYNNEI. This CDR3 is built from 16 residues.

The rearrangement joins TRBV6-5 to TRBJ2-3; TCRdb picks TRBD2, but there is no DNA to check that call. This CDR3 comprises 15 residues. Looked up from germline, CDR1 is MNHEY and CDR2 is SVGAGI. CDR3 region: CASSLLAGVKDTQYF.

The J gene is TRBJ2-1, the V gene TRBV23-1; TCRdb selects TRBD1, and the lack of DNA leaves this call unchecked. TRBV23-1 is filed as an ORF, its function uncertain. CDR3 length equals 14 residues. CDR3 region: CASSQRDRYNEQFF.

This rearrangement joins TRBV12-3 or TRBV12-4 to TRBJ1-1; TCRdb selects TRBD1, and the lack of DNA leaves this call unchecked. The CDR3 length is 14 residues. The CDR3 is CASTPGGSYTEAFF.

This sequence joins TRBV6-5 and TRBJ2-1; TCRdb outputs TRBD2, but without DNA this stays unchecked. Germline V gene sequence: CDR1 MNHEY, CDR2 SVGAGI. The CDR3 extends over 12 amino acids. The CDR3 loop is CATNSGSNEQFF.

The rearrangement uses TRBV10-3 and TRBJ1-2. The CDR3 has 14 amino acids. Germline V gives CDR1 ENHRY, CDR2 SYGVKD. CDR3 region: CAISESKGLYGYTF.

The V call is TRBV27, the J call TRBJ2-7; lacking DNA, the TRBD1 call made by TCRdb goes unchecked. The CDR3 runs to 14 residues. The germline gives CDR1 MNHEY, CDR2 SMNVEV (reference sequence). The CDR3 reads CATSSTGFSYEQYF.

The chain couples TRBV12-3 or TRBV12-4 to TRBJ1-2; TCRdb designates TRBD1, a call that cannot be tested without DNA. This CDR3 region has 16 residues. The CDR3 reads CASSLVPREPDYGYTF.

The CDR3 protein is CASSYLAEPPYNEQFF. J is TRBJ2-1 and V is TRBV6-2 or TRBV6-3; TCRdb lists TRBD2, though no DNA is available to test this call. CDR3 length: 16 amino acids. Germline V gives CDR1 MNHEY, CDR2 SVGEGT.

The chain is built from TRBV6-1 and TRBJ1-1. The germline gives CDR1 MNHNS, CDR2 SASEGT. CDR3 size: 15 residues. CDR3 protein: CASRLLGSGNTEAFF.

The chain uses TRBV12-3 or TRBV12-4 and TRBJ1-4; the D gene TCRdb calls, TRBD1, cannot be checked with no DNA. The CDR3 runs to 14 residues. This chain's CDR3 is CASSRVGAEEKLFF.

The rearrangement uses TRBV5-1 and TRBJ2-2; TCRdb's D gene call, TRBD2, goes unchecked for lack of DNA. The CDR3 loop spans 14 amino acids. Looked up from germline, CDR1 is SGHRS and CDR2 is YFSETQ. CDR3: CASRPPASTGELFF.

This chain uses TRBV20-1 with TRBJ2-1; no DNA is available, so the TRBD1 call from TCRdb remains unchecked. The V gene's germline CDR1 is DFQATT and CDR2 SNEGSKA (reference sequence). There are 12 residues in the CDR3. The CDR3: CSVNRDAYEQFF.

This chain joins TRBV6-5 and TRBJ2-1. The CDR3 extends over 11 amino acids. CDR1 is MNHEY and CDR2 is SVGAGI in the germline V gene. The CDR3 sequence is CASSHGELQFF.

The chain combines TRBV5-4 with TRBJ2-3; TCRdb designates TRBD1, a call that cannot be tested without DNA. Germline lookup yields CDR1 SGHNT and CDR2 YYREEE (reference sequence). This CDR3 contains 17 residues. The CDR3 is CASSLEPSGVAPDTQYF.